The 25 T cell receptor beta chains presented below share a single source sample, sequenced in a study of blood T cell repertoires in COVID-19. The repertoire was sequenced with immunoSEQ multiplex PCR; TCRdb's copy has only in-frame clones and lacks some. This sample has roughly 300,000 clones, with approximately 84% found just once. Specimen: PBMCs or T cells enriched from blood (not recorded which). The receptors here all came from a woman younger than 45 who had recovered from COVID-19.

This chain joins TRBV7-2 and TRBJ2-4, with 11 positions matching TRBD2. The junction had 7 bases not matched to a gene; V was cut back by 3 bases and J by 15 bases. The germline V gene has CDR1 SGHTA and CDR2 FQGNSA. The CDR3 loop spans 13 amino acids. CDR3 DNA sequence: TGTGCCAGCAGCTTCCTTAGCGGGGGGGGCCCGTACTTC. It translates to CASSFLSGGGPYF.

The chain links TRBV7-6 to TRBJ2-3, with 7 bases matching TRBD2. Unmatched junction bases numbered 2, after V lost 0 bases and J lost 2 bases. Per the germline V gene, CDR1 is SGHVS and CDR2 is FNYEAQ. The CDR3 contains 15 residues. CDR3 in amino acids: CASSLAAGVTDTQYF. CDR3 nucleotide sequence: TGTGCCAGCAGCTTAGCGGCGGGGGTCACAGATACGCAGTATTTT.

This clone showed up just a few times. The gene calls are TRBV9 and TRBJ1-1; D is undetermined. V lost 4 bases to trimming and J lost 7 bases, with 20 bases between them. Germline V lookup: CDR1 SGDLS, CDR2 YYNGEE. The CDR3 contains 15 residues. The CDR3 DNA sequence: TGTGCCAGCAGCCCCCAGGAAAGGAGGATCCATGAAGCTTTCTTT. Encoded protein: CASSPQERRIHEAFF.

This clone was recorded a few times. The rearrangement links TRBV28 to TRBJ1-4; TRBD1 matches 9 bases. The germline V gene has CDR1 MDHEN and CDR2 SYDVKM. With 4 bases clipped from V and 5 bases from J, the junction kept 8 bases outside the gene matches. The length of the CDR3 is 16 residues. The chain's CDR3 is CASSSMGDRVNEKLFF. Written as DNA, the CDR3 is TGTGCCAGCAGTTCTATGGGGGACAGGGTAAATGAAAAACTGTTTTTT.

This chain links TRBV19 with TRBJ1-2; D uncertain. The V gene lost 5 bases and the J gene lost 4 bases, with 11 bases spanning the gap. The CDR3 is made up of 13 amino acids. Germline CDR1 and CDR2: LNHDA and SQIVND (reference sequence). CDR3 bases: TGTGCCAGTAGTCCCGGCGGATTCTATGGCTACACCTTC. Protein product: CASSPGGFYGYTF.

V gene TRBV7-8 combines with J gene TRBJ1-1, with no clear D. CDR1 and CDR2 from the germline V gene are SGHVS and FQNEAQ. The CDR3 length is 12 residues. With 5 bases removed from V and 2 bases from J, the gap between germline ends came to 6 bases. The CDR3 nucleotides are TGTGCCAGCAGCCCCTACAACACTGAAGCTTTCTTT. Protein sequence: CASSPYNTEAFF.

The rearrangement joins TRBV6-5 to TRBJ1-6; 7 nucleotides line up with TRBD1. CDR3 size: 14 residues. Looked up from germline, CDR1 is MNHEY and CDR2 is SVGAGI. J gave up 7 bases and V 8 bases, and 8 bases lay outside the gene matches. CDR3 nucleotides: TGTGCCAGCTCGGAGAGGGACAGAAATTCACCCCTCCACTTT. This sequence encodes CASSERDRNSPLHF.

V gene TRBV6-5 combines with J gene TRBJ2-5; D perhaps matches TRBD1 (6 bases). The germline V gene has CDR1 MNHEY and CDR2 SVGAGI. V was pared by 6 bases and J by 5 bases, with 19 bases between. The CDR3 sequence is 15 residues long. In DNA form, the CDR3 reads TGTGCCAGCAGGGATGCAACAGGGTCAGCGGAGACCCAGTACTTC. This encodes CASRDATGSAETQYF.

V is TRBV6-2 or TRBV6-3 and J is TRBJ2-5, with D possibly being TRBD1 (5 bases). V dropped 3 bases and J dropped 2 bases, with 16 bases sitting between them. The CDR3 contains 16 residues. Germline-derived CDR1 and CDR2 are MNHEY and SVGEGT. In nucleotides, the CDR3 is TGTGCCAGCAGTTATTACGGCAGGGTAAGGCAAGAGACCCAGTACTTC. Protein sequence: CASSYYGRVRQETQYF.

The gene calls are TRBV4-3 and TRBJ1-6, with D uncertain. V was clipped by 0 bases and J by 4 bases, with 13 bases between them. The CDR3 has 17 amino acids. From germline, CDR1 is LGHNA and CDR2 YSLEER. CDR3 sequence (DNA): TGCGCCAGCAGCCAAGATTCTCTCCGGGGTTATAATTCACCCCTCCACTTT. Translated, it gives CASSQDSLRGYNSPLHF.

This clone showed up just once. This rearrangement joins TRBV10-3 to TRBJ1-2; 7 nucleotides align to TRBD1. This CDR3 spans 15 amino acids. CDR1 is ENHRY, CDR2 SYGVKD, per germline. With 3 bases clipped from V and 1 base from J, the junction kept 5 bases outside the gene matches. The CDR3 nucleotides are TGTGCCATCAGTGAAGGGGGCAATCTTAACTATGGCTACACCTTC. Translating gives CAISEGGNLNYGYTF.

The V call is TRBV5-5, the J call TRBJ1-4; D gene uncertain. Per germline, CDR1 SGHKS and CDR2 YYEKEE (reference sequence). There are 12 residues in the CDR3. V lost 4 bases, J lost 15 bases, and 16 bases lay in between. The CDR3 region is CASSLWQSEMFF. The CDR3, as DNA: TGTGCCAGCAGCCTCTGGCAATCGGAGATGTTTTTT. The variable domain in full, with the rest retrieved from reference TRBV5-5 and TRBJ1-4, is DAGVTQSPTHLIKTRGQQVTLRCSPISGHKSVSWYQQVLGQGPQFIFQYYEKEERGRGNFPDRFSARQFPNYSSELNVNALLLGDSALYLCASSLWQSEMFFGSGTQLSVL.

The chain employs TRBV5-4 and TRBJ2-1; a weak D match, TRBD2 (6 bases). V lost 4 bases and J lost 6, with 14 bases in between. Germline V gene sequence: CDR1 SGHNT, CDR2 YYREEE (reference sequence). The CDR3 is 14 amino acids. The chain's CDR3 is CASSRWEESNEQFF. DNA of the CDR3: TGTGCCAGCAGCCGGTGGGAGGAGTCCAATGAGCAGTTCTTC.

The J gene is TRBJ1-1, the V gene TRBV2; TRBD1 matches 10 bases. The V segment lost 9 bases and the J segment 6 bases; nucleotides outside the gene matches: 19. The CDR3 sequence is 17 residues long. The germline gives CDR1 SNHLY, CDR2 FYNNEI. The CDR3 DNA follows: TGTGCCAGATCCTCGATCTCCGGGACAGGGGTTCGTCCTGAAGCTTTCTTT. This gives the protein CARSSISGTGVRPEAFF.

The rearrangement uses TRBV28 and TRBJ1-2; TRBD1 agrees at 8 bases. CDR3 length: 13 residues. J lost 2 bases, V lost 7 bases, and 3 bases had no gene match. CDR1 MDHEN and CDR2 SYDVKM come from the germline V gene. CDR3 coding DNA: TGTGCCAGCATCAGACAGGGGAACTATGGCTACACCTTC. Translation: CASIRQGNYGYTF.

J is TRBJ2-7 and V is TRBV30, with 12 bases fitting TRBD2. The CDR3 covers 15 residues. The germline V gene has CDR1 GTSNPN and CDR2 SVGIG (reference sequence). J gave up 2 bases and V 0 bases, and 2 bases lay outside the gene matches. The chain's CDR3 is CAWSVGLAGTYEQYF. CDR3 nucleotides: TGTGCCTGGAGTGTAGGACTAGCGGGGACCTACGAGCAGTACTTC.

This clone was detected only a few times. The chain carries TRBV20-1 and TRBJ1-1; D remains unclear. The germline V gene has CDR1 DFQATT and CDR2 SNEGSKA (reference sequence). The CDR3 consists of 11 residues. V lost 5 bases and J 11 bases, leaving 15 bases between the germline ends. The CDR3: CSASLDAGAFF. In DNA form, the CDR3 reads TGCAGTGCTTCTCTTGACGCGGGGGCTTTCTTT.

This clone was observed a few times. The V gene is TRBV7-2, the J gene TRBJ1-6; D might be TRBD1 (6 bases). Germline V gene sequence: CDR1 SGHTA, CDR2 FQGNSA. The CDR3 spans 15 residues. V lost 2 bases and J lost 5, with 10 bases in between. CDR3 DNA: TGTGCCAGCAGCTTAAACAGGGTGAATAATTCACCCCTCCACTTT. Translated: CASSLNRVNNSPLHF.

The chain couples TRBV15 to TRBJ1-4, with a tentative D call TRBD1 (6 bases). Germline V gene data show CDR1 as LNHNV and CDR2 as YYDKDF (reference sequence). The CDR3 is 15 amino acids. Trimming took 3 bases from V and 3 from J, leaving 11 bases between them. The CDR3 here is CATSRNRAPNEKLFF. The DNA for the CDR3 is TGTGCCACCAGCAGGAACAGGGCGCCTAATGAAAAACTGTTTTTT. Full variable domain (remainder filled in from reference TRBV15 and TRBJ1-4): DAMVIQNPRYQVTQFGKPVTLSCSQTLNHNVMYWYQQKSSQAPKLLFHYYDKDFNNEADTPDNFQSRRPNTSFCFLDIRSPGLGDTAMYLCATSRNRAPNEKLFFGSGTQLSVL.

This clone has just a few counts. The chain couples TRBV5-1 to TRBJ2-3, with D tentatively TRBD1 (5 bases). The CDR3 is 17 residues long. In germline, CDR1 is SGHRS, CDR2 YFSETQ. V was clipped by 4 bases and J by 2 bases, with 20 bases between them. The CDR3 coding sequence is TGCGCCAGCAGCGCTGCAAAAGGGGCAGGGTCCACAGATACGCAGTATTTT. Its protein product is CASSAAKGAGSTDTQYF.

V usage is TRBV10-1 and J usage is TRBJ1-5; the D is unclear. Trimming took off 3 bases at V and 5 bases at J, with 5 bases between the two ends. This CDR3 contains 12 residues. Germline CDR1 reads WNHNN; CDR2 reads SYGVQD (reference sequence). The chain's CDR3 is CASSERDQPQHF. The CDR3 DNA follows: TGCGCCAGCAGTGAACGGGATCAGCCCCAGCATTTT.

The chain couples TRBV18 to TRBJ2-7; a possible D gene is TRBD2 (5 bases). This CDR3 comprises 13 residues. The V end was cut by 6 bases, the J end by 0 bases, with 9 bases between. In germline, CDR1 is KGHSH, CDR2 LQKENI. This CDR3 reads CASSSEASYEQYF. In nucleotides, the CDR3 is TGTGCCAGCTCCTCGGAGGCCTCCTACGAGCAGTACTTC.

The chain uses TRBV19 and TRBJ1-5; TRBD1 matches 7 bases. Germline V gives CDR1 LNHDA, CDR2 SQIVND (reference sequence). V was pared by 6 bases and J by 1 base, with 6 bases of the junction left unmatched. The CDR3 covers 15 residues. The CDR3 DNA reads as TGTGCCAGTAGATCGACAGGGTTGAGCAATCAGCCCCAGCATTTT. Its translation is CASRSTGLSNQPQHF. The whole variable domain, filled in from reference TRBV19 and TRBJ1-5, reads DGGITQSPKYLFRKEGQNVTLSCEQNLNHDAMYWYRQDPGQGLRLIYYSQIVNDFQKGDIAEGYSVSREKKESFPLTVTSAQKNPTAFYLCASRSTGLSNQPQHFGDGTRLSIL.

The V and J genes are TRBV5-1 and TRBJ2-1; TRBD2 matches at 10 bases. The CDR3 sequence is 15 residues long. From germline, CDR1 is SGHRS and CDR2 YFSETQ. With V trimmed by 3 bases and J by 7 bases, 7 bases remained unmatched. The DNA for the CDR3 is TGCGCCAGCAGCTGGCTGAGCGGGGGGGCAAATGAGCAGTTCTTC. This encodes CASSWLSGGANEQFF. Full variable domain (remainder filled in from reference TRBV5-1 and TRBJ2-1): KAGVTQTPRYLIKTRGQQVTLSCSPISGHRSVSWYQQTPGQGLQFLFEYFSETQRNKGNFPGRFSGRQFSNSRSEMNVSTLELGDSALYLCASSWLSGGANEQFFGPGTRLTVL.

This clone was seen only once. The gene calls are TRBV6-6 and TRBJ2-5, with 7 bases fitting TRBD1. The trim removed 6 bases at V and 2 bases at J, leaving 9 bases unmatched. Germline V gene lookup returns CDR1 MNHNY and CDR2 SVGAGI (reference sequence). This CDR3 comprises 15 residues. The CDR3 nucleotides read TGTGCCAGCAGACTCCCTAACAGGGGACAAGAGACCCAGTACTTC. Protein product: CASRLPNRGQETQYF.